This TCR beta chain was sequenced in a study of graft-versus-host responses after intestinal transplantation. Overall study: Each transplant was multivisceral, liver-intestinal, or isolated intestinal. Study observations and caveats: Early post-transplant HvG declines were associated with peak circulating GvH clone levels.

Details on this clone: Its target is unknown.

Trimming at V came to 2 bases and at J to 6 bases, leaving 8 bases not matched to a gene. Germline V CDR1 and CDR2: MGHRA, YSYEKL. CDR3 length equals 16 residues. TCRdb keeps only in-frame clones here, not all; method: immunoSEQ multiplex PCR. The data hold roughly 29,000 clones, with 85% to 95% observed a single time. The starting material was PBMCs, obtained about 65 days after intestinal transplant. The chain has TRBV4-1 and TRBJ2-1; 9 nucleotides match TRBD1. The TCR comes from a human patient who received an intestinal transplant, so some T cells may come from the graft donor. For the CDR3, the DNA is TGCGCCAGCAGCCAAACCGGGACAGGGCTTGGCAATGAGCAGTTCTTC. Residues: CASSQTGTGLGNEQFF.